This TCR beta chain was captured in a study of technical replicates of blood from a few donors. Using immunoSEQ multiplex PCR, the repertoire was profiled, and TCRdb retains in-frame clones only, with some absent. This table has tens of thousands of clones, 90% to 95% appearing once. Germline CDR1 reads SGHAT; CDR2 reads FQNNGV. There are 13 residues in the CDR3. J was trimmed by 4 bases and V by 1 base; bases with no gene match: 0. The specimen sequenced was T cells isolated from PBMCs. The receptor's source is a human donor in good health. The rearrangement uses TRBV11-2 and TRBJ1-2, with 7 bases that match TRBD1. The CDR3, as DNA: TGTGCCAGCAGCTTAGGACAGGGCTATGGCTACACCTTC. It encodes CASSLGQGYGYTF.